This T cell receptor beta chain originates from a study of blood T cell repertoires in COVID-19. Overall study: Collection of acute and convalescent COVID-19 samples took place in the United States, Italy and Spain. From T cells, B-cell-depleted T cells, or PBMCs came the material, which was cDNA or gDNA.

In this sample, this clone turned up once. In the authors' methods: Estimated nucleated cell counts came from reference gene primer amplification. The data were produced by immunoSEQ multiplex PCR, yet TCRdb's version contains in-frame clones alone and is incomplete. V, J and clone size derive from that table, while D and trimming were established from the DNA sequence. The sample has nearly 60,000 clones, more than 75% seen once; the top ten hold roughly 4.7%. Material: peripheral blood. The receptor's source is a man aged 40-49 years with active COVID-19.

The CDR3 nucleotides read TGTGCCAGCAGCCATCTAGCGGTCCCCTACAATGAGCAGTTCTTC. Translation: CASSHLAVPYNEQFF. The gene calls are TRBV3-1 (or the pseudogene TRBV3-2) and TRBJ2-1; 7 bases fit TRBD2. This CDR3 comprises 15 residues. The germline V gene has CDR1 LGHDT and CDR2 YNNKEL (reference sequence). Trimming at V came to 3 bases and at J to 2 bases, leaving 4 bases not matched to a gene.